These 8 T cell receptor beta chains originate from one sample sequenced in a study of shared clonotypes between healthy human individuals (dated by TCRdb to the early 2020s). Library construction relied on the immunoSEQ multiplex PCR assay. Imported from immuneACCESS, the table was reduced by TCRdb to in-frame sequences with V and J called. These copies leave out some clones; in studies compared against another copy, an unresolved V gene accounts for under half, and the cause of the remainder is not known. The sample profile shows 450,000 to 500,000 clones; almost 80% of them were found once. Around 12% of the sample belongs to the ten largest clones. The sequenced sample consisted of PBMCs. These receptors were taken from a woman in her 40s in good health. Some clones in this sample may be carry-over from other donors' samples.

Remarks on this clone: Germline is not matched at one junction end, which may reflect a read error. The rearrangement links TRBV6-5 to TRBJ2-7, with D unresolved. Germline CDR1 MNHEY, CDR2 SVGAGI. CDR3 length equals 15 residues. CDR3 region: CASTPPSGPLYEQYF. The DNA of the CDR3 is TGCGCCAGCACCCCTCCTTCCGGGCCACTCTACGAGCAGTACTTC.

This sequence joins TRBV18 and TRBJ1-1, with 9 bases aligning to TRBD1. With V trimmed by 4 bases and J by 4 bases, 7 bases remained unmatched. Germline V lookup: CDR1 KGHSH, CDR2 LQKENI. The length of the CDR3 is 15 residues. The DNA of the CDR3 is TGTGCCAGCTCACGTACAGGGGGCACCCGCACTGAAGCTTTCTTT. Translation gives CASSRTGGTRTEAFF. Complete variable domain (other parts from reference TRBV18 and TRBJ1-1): NAGVMQNPRHLVRRRGQEARLRCSPMKGHSHVYWYRQLPEEGLKFMVYLQKENIIDESGMPKERFSAEFPKEGPSILRIQQVVRGDSAAYFCASSRTGGTRTEAFFGQGTRLTVV.

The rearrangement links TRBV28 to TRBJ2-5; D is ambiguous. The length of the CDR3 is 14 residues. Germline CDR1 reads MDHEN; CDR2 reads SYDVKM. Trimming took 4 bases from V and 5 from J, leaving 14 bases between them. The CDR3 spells CASSSTWTEETQYF. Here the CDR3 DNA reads TGTGCCAGCAGTTCCACCTGGACGGAGGAGACCCAGTACTTC.

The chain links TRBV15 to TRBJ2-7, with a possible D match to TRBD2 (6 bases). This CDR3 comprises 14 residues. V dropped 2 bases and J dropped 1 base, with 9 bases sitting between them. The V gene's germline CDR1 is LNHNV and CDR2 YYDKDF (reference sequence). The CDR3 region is CATSRTGASYEQYF. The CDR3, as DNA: TGTGCCACCAGCAGAACGGGAGCATCCTACGAGCAGTACTTC. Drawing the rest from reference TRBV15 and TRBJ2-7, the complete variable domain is DAMVIQNPRYQVTQFGKPVTLSCSQTLNHNVMYWYQQKSSQAPKLLFHYYDKDFNNEADTPDNFQSRRPNTSFCFLDIRSPGLGDTAMYLCATSRTGASYEQYFGPGTRLTVT.

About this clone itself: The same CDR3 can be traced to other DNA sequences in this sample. The CDR3 protein is CASSLEGGGETQYF. CDR3 in DNA: TGCGCCAGCAGCTTGGAAGGGGGCGGAGAGACCCAGTACTTC. The rearrangement uses TRBV5-1 and TRBJ2-5, with 7 positions matching TRBD1. V was clipped by 0 bases and J by 4 bases; unmatched bases: 3. The CDR3 has 14 residues. Looked up from germline, CDR1 is SGHRS and CDR2 is YFSETQ.

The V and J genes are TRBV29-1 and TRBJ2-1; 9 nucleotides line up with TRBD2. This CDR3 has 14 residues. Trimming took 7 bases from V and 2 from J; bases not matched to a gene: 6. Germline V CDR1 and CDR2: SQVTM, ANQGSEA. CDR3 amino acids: CSAATSGTYNEQFF. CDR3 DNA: TGCAGCGCCGCGACTAGCGGAACCTACAATGAGCAGTTCTTC.

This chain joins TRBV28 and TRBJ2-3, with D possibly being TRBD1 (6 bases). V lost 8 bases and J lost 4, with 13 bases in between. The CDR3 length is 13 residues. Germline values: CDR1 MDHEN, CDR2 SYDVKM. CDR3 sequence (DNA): TGTGCCAGCGCAAAGACAGGCCCAGATACGCAGTATTTT. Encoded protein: CASAKTGPDTQYF.

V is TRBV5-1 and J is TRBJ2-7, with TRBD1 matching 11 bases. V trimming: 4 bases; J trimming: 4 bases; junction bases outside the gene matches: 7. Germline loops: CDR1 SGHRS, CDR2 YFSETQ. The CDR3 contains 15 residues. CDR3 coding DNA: TGCGCCAGCAGCGGGGGACAGGGGGTCAGGTACGAGCAGTACTTC. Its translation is CASSGGQGVRYEQYF.